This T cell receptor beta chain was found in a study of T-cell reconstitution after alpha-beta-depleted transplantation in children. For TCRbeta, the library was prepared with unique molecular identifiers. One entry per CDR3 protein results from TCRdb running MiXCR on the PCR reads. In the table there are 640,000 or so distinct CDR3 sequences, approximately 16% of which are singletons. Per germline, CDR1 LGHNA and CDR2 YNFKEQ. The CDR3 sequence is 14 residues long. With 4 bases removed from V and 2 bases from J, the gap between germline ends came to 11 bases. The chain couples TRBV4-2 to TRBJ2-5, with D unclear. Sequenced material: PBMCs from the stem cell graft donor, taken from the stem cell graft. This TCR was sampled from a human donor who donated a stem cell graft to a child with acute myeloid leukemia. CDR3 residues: CASSPRTEQETQYF. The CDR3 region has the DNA TGTGCCAGCAGCCCCAGGACGGAGCAAGAGACCCAGTACTTC.